The sequence of this T cell receptor beta chain was determined in a study of human T cells and chemical hapten exposure. For the study at large: Each patient's scalp received weekly diphenylcyclopropenone throughout the approximately 23-week study. Chiefly women, the patients showed alopecia areata, totalis or universalis.

Via MiXCR, TCRdb re-called the RACE reads, giving one row per CDR3 protein. Seen here are 150,000 to 200,000 distinct CDR3 sequences, about 14% observed once, and the top ten hold about 1.7%. Time point denoted: patch test 1, 2 weeks after DPC sensitization. Treatment indicated: therapeutic diphenylcyclopropenone sensitization with weekly scalp DPC. Germline CDR1 is LGHDT and CDR2 is YNNKEL (reference sequence). The CDR3 runs 14 residues. V lost 4 bases, J lost 2 bases, and 11 bases lay in between. On this clonotype itself: The target antigen is unknown.

Notes on the study in general: The study found that PT1 expanded TCR counts correlated positively with patch test score. Expanded TCR sets contained significantly more large CDR3 similarity clusters than controls.

Here the sequenced sample was whole blood, taken in connection with sensitization to the hapten diphenylcyclopropenone (DPC). The V call is TRBV3-1, the J call TRBJ1-1, with D unresolved. This TCR was recovered from a woman aged 25 to 39 with alopecia areata. Some clones in this sample may be carry-over from other donors' samples. CDR3 residues: CASSPLGLNTEAFF. CDR3 bases: TGTGCCAGCAGCCCGCTGGGCCTCAACACTGAAGCTTTCTTT.